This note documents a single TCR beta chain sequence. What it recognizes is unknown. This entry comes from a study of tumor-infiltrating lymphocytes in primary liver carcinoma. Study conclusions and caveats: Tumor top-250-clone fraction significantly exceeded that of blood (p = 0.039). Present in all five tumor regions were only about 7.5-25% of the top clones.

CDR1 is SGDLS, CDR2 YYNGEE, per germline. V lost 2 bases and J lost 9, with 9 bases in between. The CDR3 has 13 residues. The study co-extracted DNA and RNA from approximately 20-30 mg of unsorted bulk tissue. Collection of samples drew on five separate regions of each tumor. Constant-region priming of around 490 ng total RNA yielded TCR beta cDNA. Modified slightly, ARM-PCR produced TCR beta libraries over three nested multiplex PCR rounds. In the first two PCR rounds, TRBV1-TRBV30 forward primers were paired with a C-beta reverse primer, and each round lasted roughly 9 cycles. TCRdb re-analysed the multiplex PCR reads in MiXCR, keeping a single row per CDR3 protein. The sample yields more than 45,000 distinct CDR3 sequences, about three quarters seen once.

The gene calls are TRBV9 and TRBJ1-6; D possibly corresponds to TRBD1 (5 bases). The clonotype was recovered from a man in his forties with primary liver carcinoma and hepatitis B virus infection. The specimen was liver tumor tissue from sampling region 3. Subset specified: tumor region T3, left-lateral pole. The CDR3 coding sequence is TGTGCCAGCAGCGTCGAGGGGTTTTCACCCCTCCACTTT. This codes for CASSVEGFSPLHF.